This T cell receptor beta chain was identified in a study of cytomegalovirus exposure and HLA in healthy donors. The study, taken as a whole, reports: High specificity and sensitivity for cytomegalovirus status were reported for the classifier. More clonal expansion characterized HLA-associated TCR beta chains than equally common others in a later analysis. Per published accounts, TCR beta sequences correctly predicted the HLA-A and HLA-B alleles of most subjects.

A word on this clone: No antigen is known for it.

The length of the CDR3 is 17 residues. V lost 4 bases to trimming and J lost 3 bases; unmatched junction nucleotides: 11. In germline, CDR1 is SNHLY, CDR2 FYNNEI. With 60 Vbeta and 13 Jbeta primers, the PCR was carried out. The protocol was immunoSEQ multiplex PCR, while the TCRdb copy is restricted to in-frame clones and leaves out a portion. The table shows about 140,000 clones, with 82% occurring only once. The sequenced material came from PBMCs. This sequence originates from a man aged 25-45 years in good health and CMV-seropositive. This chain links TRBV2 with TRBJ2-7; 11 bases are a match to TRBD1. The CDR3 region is CASSVREPGQGGYEQYF. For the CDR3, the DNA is TGTGCCAGCAGTGTTCGTGAACCGGGACAGGGGGGCTACGAGCAGTACTTC.